Below are 13 T cell receptor beta chains sequenced from a single sample in a study of shared clonotypes between healthy human individuals. The repertoire was sequenced with immunoSEQ multiplex PCR; TCRdb's copy has only in-frame clones and lacks some. The sample includes approximately 530,000 clones, 95% to 97% of them seen just once. Sequencing was done on a sample of naive CD4+ T cells sorted from blood. The subset was: CD45RA+ positively selected. These receptors originate from a woman in her 30s in good health.

The V call is TRBV28, the J call TRBJ1-5, with TRBD1 matching 10 bases. Looked up from germline, CDR1 is MDHEN and CDR2 is SYDVKM. The CDR3 consists of 15 residues. V shed 5 bases, J shed 4 bases, and the junction held 5 bases outside the gene matches. The CDR3 bases are TGTGCCAGCAGTGATCCGGGACAGGGGAATCAGCCCCAGCATTTT. This codes for CASSDPGQGNQPQHF.

The chain recombines TRBV19 with TRBJ1-1, with D uncertain. The CDR3 length is 14 residues. Trimming removed 5 bases at V and 6 bases at J, with 16 bases between. Germline loops: CDR1 LNHDA, CDR2 SQIVND (reference sequence). Written as DNA, the CDR3 is TGTGCCAGTAGTTCCCGGGCCACGGGCGCTGAAGCTTTCTTT. Encoded protein: CASSSRATGAEAFF.

This clone came up once. The V gene is TRBV18, the J gene TRBJ2-3; 8 positions match TRBD2. In germline, CDR1 is KGHSH, CDR2 LQKENI. The CDR3 loop spans 15 amino acids. Trimming cost V 6 bases and J 2 bases; bases outside gene matches: 7. For the CDR3, the DNA is TGTGCCAGCTCGAAGAGCGGGGGAAACACAGATACGCAGTATTTT. Protein sequence: CASSKSGGNTDTQYF.

The CDR3 reads CASSLVSGGATDTQYF. The CDR3 DNA reads as TGCGCCAGCAGCTTGGTCAGCGGTGGGGCAACAGATACGCAGTATTTT. J is TRBJ2-3 and V is TRBV5-1; D is possibly TRBD1 or TRBD2 (5 bases each). Germline V gives CDR1 SGHRS, CDR2 YFSETQ. The V and J ends lost 0 bases and 3 bases respectively, with 14 bases between them. The CDR3 extends over 16 amino acids.

This chain uses TRBV19 with TRBJ1-5; unclear D gene. Germline CDR1 and CDR2: LNHDA and SQIVND (reference sequence). The CDR3 contains 16 residues. V was cut by 2 bases and J by 7 bases, with 18 bases left in between. The DNA for the CDR3 is TGTGCCAGTAGTATATTTGCAGGCCAGGAGGGACAGCCCCAGCATTTT. Protein product: CASSIFAGQEGQPQHF.

J is TRBJ2-7 and V is TRBV6-6, with 9 bases identical to TRBD1. The germline gives CDR1 MNHNY, CDR2 SVGAGI (reference sequence). With 6 bases clipped from V and 2 bases from J, the junction kept 5 bases outside the gene matches. The CDR3 length is 14 residues. This CDR3 is CASRGTGGPYEQYF. In nucleotides, the CDR3 is TGTGCCAGCAGGGGCACAGGGGGCCCCTACGAGCAGTACTTC.

This rearrangement joins TRBV11-2 to TRBJ1-1, with D perhaps matching TRBD1 (5 bases). V dropped 4 bases and J dropped 6 bases, with 15 bases sitting between them. There are 14 residues in the CDR3. The germline gives CDR1 SGHAT, CDR2 FQNNGV. The CDR3 loop is CASSSTRGTPEAFF. CDR3 in DNA: TGTGCCAGCAGCTCCACCCGGGGGACCCCTGAAGCTTTCTTT.

The chain employs TRBV18 and TRBJ2-5; a possible D gene is TRBD1 (5 bases). The germline V gene encodes CDR1 KGHSH and CDR2 LQKENI. The ends were cut back, 4 bases at V and 3 bases at J, with 15 bases in the middle. CDR3 size: 15 residues. As DNA, the CDR3 is TGTGCCAGCTCACTAACGGCAGGGTCGGAAGAGACCCAGTACTTC. Translated, it gives CASSLTAGSEETQYF.

The V and J genes are TRBV11-2 and TRBJ2-7; no reliable D call. CDR1 SGHAT and CDR2 FQNNGV come from the germline V gene. The CDR3 contains 15 residues. Trimming cost V 4 bases and J 2 bases, with 15 bases left between them. The CDR3 region has the DNA TGTGCCAGCAGCTCCCCCCTTAGTTCCACCTACGAGCAGTACTTC. Protein: CASSSPLSSTYEQYF. The full variable domain, its missing parts supplied by reference TRBV11-2 and TRBJ2-7, is EAGVAQSPRYKIIEKRQSVAFWCNPISGHATLYWYQQILGQGPKLLIQFQNNGVVDDSQLPKDRFSAERLKGVDSTLKIQPAKLEDSAVYLCASSSPLSSTYEQYFGPGTRLTVT.

The chain has TRBV6-4 and TRBJ2-5, with 9 bases aligning to TRBD1. With the DNA end fitting TRBJ2-7 better, the J assignment may be wrong. CDR1 and CDR2 from the germline V gene are MRHNA and SNTAGT. The CDR3 consists of 16 residues. CDR3 bases: TGTGCCAGCAGTGACGTCTTCGGGACAGGGATTGGCGAGCAGTACTTC. Its protein product is CASSDVFGTGIGEQYF.

This clone has a single count. V is TRBV18 and J is TRBJ1-1, with TRBD1 identical over 8 bases. CDR3 length: 14 amino acids. Per germline, CDR1 KGHSH and CDR2 LQKENI. Trimming removed 4 bases from V and 6 bases from J; junction bases left unmatched: 7. The CDR3 is CASSLADRAPEAFF. The CDR3 DNA sequence: TGTGCCAGCTCACTCGCGGACAGGGCCCCTGAAGCTTTCTTT.

The chain employs TRBV19 and TRBJ2-1; 11 bases map to TRBD2. Losses at the gene ends were 4 bases for V and 6 bases for J; bases not matched to a gene: 11. Germline CDR1 and CDR2: LNHDA and SQIVND (reference sequence). The CDR3 length is 17 residues. The CDR3 sequence: CASSTSLAGAAVNEQFF. The DNA for the CDR3 is TGTGCCAGTAGTACCTCACTAGCGGGAGCGGCTGTCAATGAGCAGTTCTTC.

This clone was seen a single time. V gene TRBV10-1 combines with J gene TRBJ2-1; TRBD2 matches at 9 bases. The germline V gene has CDR1 WNHNN and CDR2 SYGVQD (reference sequence). The CDR3 sequence is 15 residues long. Germline trimming cut 11 bases from V and 2 bases from J; bases unmatched to any gene: 10. The CDR3 is CAGQIAGVTYNEQFF. DNA of the CDR3: TGCGCCGGACAAATAGCGGGAGTTACCTACAATGAGCAGTTCTTC.